One sample yielded the 5 T cell receptor beta chains listed below, sequenced in a study of breast tumors, draining lymph nodes, adjacent tissues. The lymph nodes were axillary draining lymph nodes from breast cancer patients. MiXCR was run by TCRdb on the multiplex PCR reads, yielding one entry per CDR3 protein. This table has over 200,000 distinct CDR3 sequences, 32% appearing once. The sequencing input was axillary lymph node tissue. These receptors all come from a female donor with breast cancer. Some clones in this sample may be carry-over from other donors' samples.

This clonotype has at least ten counts. V usage is TRBV20-1 and J usage is TRBJ2-2; either TRBD1 or TRBD2 may fit D (5 bases each). Germline V gives CDR1 DFQATT, CDR2 SNEGSKA (reference sequence). The ends were cut back, 3 bases at V and 5 bases at J, with 13 bases in the middle. The CDR3 is 14 residues long. DNA for the CDR3: TGCAGTGCTAGGGTCTCATGGGGGACCGGGGAGCTGTTTTTT. Translated, it gives CSARVSWGTGELFF.

V and J are TRBV18 and TRBJ1-3; D not certain. The CDR3 consists of 16 residues. Between the trimmed V and J ends, which lost 2 bases and 0 bases, there was a span of 11 bases. Germline V lookup: CDR1 KGHSH, CDR2 LQKENI. Here the CDR3 reads CASSPFTESSGNTIYF. The CDR3, as DNA: TGTGCCAGCTCACCATTTACTGAGAGCTCTGGAAACACCATATATTTT.

In the case of this clonotype: A much bigger clone sits one base away, suggesting this may be a read error. This rearrangement joins TRBV9 to TRBJ2-5; D may correspond to TRBD1 or TRBD2 (5 bases each). Germline V gene lookup returns CDR1 SGDLS and CDR2 YYNGEE. This CDR3 region has 14 residues. CDR3 sequence: CASTFGDGEETQSF. As DNA, the CDR3 is TGTGCCAGCACCTTCGGGGACGGAGAAGAGACCCAGTCCTTC.

This clonotype showed up many times. J is TRBJ2-7 and V is TRBV20-1; the match to TRBD1 covers 8 bases. Trimming cost V 1 base and J 3 bases; bases outside gene matches: 17. The length of the CDR3 is 18 residues. The germline V gene encodes CDR1 DFQATT and CDR2 SNEGSKA (reference sequence). CDR3 nucleotide sequence: TGCAGTGCTAGAGCGTATTTCCGGACCGGGACAGGTAACTACGAGCAGTACTTC. Protein product: CSARAYFRTGTGNYEQYF.

This clonotype was counted ten times or more. J is TRBJ1-6 and V is TRBV15; D not resolved. Per the germline V gene, CDR1 is LNHNV and CDR2 is YYDKDF (reference sequence). The length of the CDR3 is 14 residues. The ends were cut back, 1 base at V and 6 bases at J, with 7 bases in the middle. CDR3 residues: CATSRGASNSPLHF. CDR3 nucleotide sequence: TGTGCCACCAGCAGAGGGGCCTCTAATTCACCCCTCCACTTT.